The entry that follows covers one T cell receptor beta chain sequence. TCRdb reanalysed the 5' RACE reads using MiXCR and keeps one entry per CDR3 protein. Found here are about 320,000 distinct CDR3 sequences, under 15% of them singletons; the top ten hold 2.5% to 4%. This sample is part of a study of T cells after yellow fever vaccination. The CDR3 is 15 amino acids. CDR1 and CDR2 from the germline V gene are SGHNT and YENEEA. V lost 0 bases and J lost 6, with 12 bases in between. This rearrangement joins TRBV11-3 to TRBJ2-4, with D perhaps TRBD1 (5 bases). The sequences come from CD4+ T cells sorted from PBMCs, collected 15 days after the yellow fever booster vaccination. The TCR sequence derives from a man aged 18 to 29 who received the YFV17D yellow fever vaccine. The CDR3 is CASSLDTREGNIQYF. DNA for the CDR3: TGTGCCAGCAGCTTAGATACCAGGGAAGGAAACATTCAGTACTTC.